This record looks at one TCR beta chain sequence and its context. What it binds is not known. This entry belongs to a study of cytomegalovirus exposure and HLA in healthy donors. Regarding the study as a whole: Later analysis showed most CMV-associated TCR beta chains appearing HLA-restricted.

It was with 60 Vbeta and 13 Jbeta primers that the PCR ran. Generated by immunoSEQ multiplex PCR, the TCRdb table keeps only in-frame clones and is missing some. The table has some 140,000 clones, under 80% seen once. V was pared by 4 bases and J by 5 bases, with 6 bases of the junction left unmatched. Germline-derived CDR1 and CDR2 are SGHTA and FQGTGA. The CDR3 contains 14 residues. The sequence derives from a woman between 50 and 59 years old in good health and CMV-seropositive. Source material: PBMCs. This sequence joins TRBV7-3 and TRBJ2-7; 9 bases are shared with TRBD1. In DNA, the CDR3 is TGTGCCAGCAGCTCACGGACAGGGGTCGACGAGCAGTACTTC. Encoded protein: CASSSRTGVDEQYF.